What follows are 30 T cell receptor beta chains derived from one specimen sequenced in a study of regulatory T cells in long-lasting Graves disease. HTBI primers from iRepertoire and Arm-PCR of CDR3 regions yielded the TCR beta libraries. TCRdb ran MiXCR on the multiplex PCR reads and lists one entry per CDR3 protein. Seen here are 550,000 to 600,000 distinct CDR3 sequences, about 16% observed once, and the top ten hold 9.5% to 15%. Time point denoted: newly diagnosed GD, antithyroid drugs for less than 3 months. Generation of the TCR library employed RNA extracted from PBMCs. This same sample was also taken into another study, of T cells in Graves' hyperthyroidism and ophthalmopathy.

This sample comprised peripheral blood mononuclear cells (PBMCs), obtained at new diagnosis, from a patient treated with antithyroid drugs. The origin of the receptors is a man aged 18 to 35 with Graves disease.

Only a few counts were recorded for this clonotype. V is TRBV6-2 or TRBV6-3 and J is TRBJ2-1; 10 bases agree with TRBD2. Germline values: CDR1 MNHEY, CDR2 SVGEGT. The V gene end was trimmed by 2 bases and the J gene end by 1 base; junction bases not matched to a gene: 8. This CDR3 has 18 amino acids. The CDR3 loop reads CASSYARTSGGSYNEQFF. The CDR3 DNA reads as TGTGCCAGCAGTTACGCCCGGACTAGCGGAGGGTCCTACAATGAGCAGTTCTTC.

The chain joins TRBV6-2 or TRBV6-3 to TRBJ2-1; D is unresolved. Trimming took off 5 bases at V and 1 base at J, with 12 bases between the two ends. The CDR3 extends over 15 amino acids. From germline, CDR1 is MNHEY and CDR2 SVGEGT. CDR3 region: CASSEEADSYNEQFF. In DNA, the CDR3 is TGTGCCAGCAGTGAAGAGGCGGATTCCTACAATGAGCAGTTCTTC.

J is TRBJ2-3 and V is TRBV6-1; 9 nucleotides match TRBD1. This CDR3 comprises 16 residues. V gave up 6 bases and J gave up 10 bases; unmatched junction bases: 17. Germline CDR1 reads MNHNS; CDR2 reads SASEGT. The CDR3 DNA sequence: TGTGCCAGCAGCACAACCTGGGACAGGGAATTTTTATCGCAGTATTTT. Amino acids: CASSTTWDREFLSQYF.

The J gene is TRBJ2-1, the V gene TRBV20-1, with 9 bases identical to TRBD2. CDR1 is DFQATT and CDR2 is SNEGSKA in the germline V gene (reference sequence). The CDR3 runs 15 residues. J lost 3 bases, V lost 2 bases, and 5 bases had no gene match. CDR3 nucleotides: TGCAGTGCTAGACGCGGGAGGGCCGGCTACAATGAGCAGTTCTTC. Residues: CSARRGRAGYNEQFF.

This clonotype was observed at least ten times. CDR3: CASSYQGGTQYF. The CDR3 DNA sequence: TGTGCCAGCAGTTACCAGGGAGGGACCCAGTACTTC. V is TRBV6-9 and J is TRBJ2-5; possibly TRBD2 for D (6 bases). Between the trimmed V and J ends, which lost 3 bases and 7 bases, there was a span of 9 bases. CDR1 and CDR2 (germline): MNHGY, SVAAGI. The CDR3 has 12 amino acids.

The sample holds many counts of this clonotype. J is TRBJ2-7 and V is TRBV14; D gene unclear. This CDR3 is 11 amino acids long. Germline V gene data show CDR1 as SGHDN and CDR2 as FVKESK. Trimming shortened V by 6 bases and J by 2 bases, and 5 bases separated the two germline ends. Written as DNA, the CDR3 is TGTGCCAGCAGTCACGCCTACGAGCAGTACTTC. Protein sequence: CASSHAYEQYF.

This clonotype was seen at least ten times. V is TRBV5-1 and J is TRBJ2-1; 7 bases map to TRBD2. The CDR3 runs to 16 residues. With V trimmed by 1 base and J by 3 bases, 7 bases remained unmatched. Germline V lookup: CDR1 SGHRS, CDR2 YFSETQ. The CDR3 bases are TGCGCCAGCAGCTTGTACAGCGGGACGAGCTACAATGAGCAGTTCTTC. This codes for CASSLYSGTSYNEQFF. Full variable domain (missing parts from reference TRBV5-1 and TRBJ2-1): KAGVTQTPRYLIKTRGQQVTLSCSPISGHRSVSWYQQTPGQGLQFLFEYFSETQRNKGNFPGRFSGRQFSNSRSEMNVSTLELGDSALYLCASSLYSGTSYNEQFFGPGTRLTVL.

This clonotype was counted many times. An end of the junction differs from the germline gene, which may be a read error. The gene calls are TRBV2 and TRBJ2-5; the match to TRBD2 covers 7 bases. This CDR3 region has 15 residues. Germline CDR1 and CDR2: SNHLY and FYNNEI. The CDR3 DNA follows: TGTGCCAGCAGCGAAGTGGGGAGGGGCGGAGAGACCCAGTACTTC. It specifies CASSEVGRGGETQYF.

This clonotype was seen repeatedly, ten times or more. The chain is built from TRBV20-1 and TRBJ2-3; 13 bases agree with TRBD2. Per germline, CDR1 DFQATT and CDR2 SNEGSKA (reference sequence). Trimming took 4 bases from V and 9 from J; bases not matched to a gene: 10. CDR3 length: 15 residues. The CDR3 region has the DNA TGCAGTGCTAAAGGGACTAGCGGGAATCAGCCCACGCAGTATTTT. This codes for CSAKGTSGNQPTQYF.

The chain links TRBV25-1 to TRBJ2-1, with D possibly being TRBD1 or TRBD2 (5 bases each). The CDR3 contains 15 residues. CDR1 is MGHDK and CDR2 is SYGVNS in the germline V gene. Trimming removed 10 bases at V and 4 bases at J, with 20 bases between. CDR3 DNA: TGTGCCACCGCCAAGCCGGGGACGCCTTACAATGAGCAGTTCTTC. This encodes CATAKPGTPYNEQFF.

The sample holds many counts of this clonotype. The chain joins TRBV13 to TRBJ2-1, with 7 bases lining up with TRBD1. V trimming: 5 bases; J trimming: 6 bases; junction bases outside the gene matches: 16. The germline gives CDR1 PRHDT, CDR2 FYEKMQ (reference sequence). The CDR3 is 17 amino acids. The CDR3: CASSGDLGTDKGNEQFF. DNA for the CDR3: TGTGCCAGCAGCGGGGATTTGGGGACAGATAAGGGCAATGAGCAGTTCTTC.

The chain joins TRBV28 to TRBJ1-6; 7 nucleotides line up with TRBD1. Germline V gene sequence: CDR1 MDHEN, CDR2 SYDVKM. The CDR3 has 16 amino acids. The ends lost 5 bases at V and 6 bases at J; junction bases unmatched: 10. Here the CDR3 reads CASSTWDSVFNSPLHF. The CDR3 nucleotides read TGTGCCAGCAGTACCTGGGACAGTGTCTTTAATTCACCCCTCCACTTT.

The chain recombines TRBV10-3 with TRBJ1-1; 10 bases line up with TRBD1. CDR3 size: 15 residues. V lost 4 bases and J lost 3; bases outside the gene matches: 5. Germline loops: CDR1 ENHRY, CDR2 SYGVKD. The CDR3 DNA reads TGTGCCATCAGTGCGACAGGGGGCTGGTACACTGAAGCTTTCTTT. It specifies CAISATGGWYTEAFF.

The chain recombines TRBV15 with TRBJ1-1; D not certain. The CDR3 spans 14 residues. Germline V lookup: CDR1 LNHNV, CDR2 YYDKDF (reference sequence). V lost 0 bases and J 4 bases, leaving 9 bases between the germline ends. In DNA, the CDR3 is TGTGCCACCAGCAGAGATGAGTCCGGCACTGAAGCTTTCTTT. This codes for CATSRDESGTEAFF.

This clonotype was counted a few times. The chain carries TRBV14 and TRBJ2-7; D possibly uses TRBD1 or TRBD2 (5 bases each). Trimming pared 1 base from V and 3 bases from J, leaving 10 bases between. The V gene's germline CDR1 is SGHDN and CDR2 FVKESK. There are 14 residues in the CDR3. CDR3 sequence reads: CASSQVMGDYEQYF. The CDR3 bases are TGTGCCAGCAGCCAAGTTATGGGGGACTACGAGCAGTACTTC.

This clonotype was detected a few times. The V gene is TRBV2, the J gene TRBJ1-5; D might be TRBD1 (6 bases). V dropped 0 bases and J dropped 7 bases, with 13 bases sitting between them. The CDR3 has 15 residues. Germline V gene data show CDR1 as SNHLY and CDR2 as FYNNEI. Here the CDR3 DNA reads TGTGCCAGCAGTGAAGCTGGCAGGGGACGGCAGCCCCAGCATTTT. Translation: CASSEAGRGRQPQHF.

This clonotype came up many times. The CDR3 coding sequence is TGTGCCACCAGCGGGGGGACTAGCACAGATACGCAGTATTTT. It codes for CATSGGTSTDTQYF. V usage is TRBV24-1 and J usage is TRBJ2-3; 7 bases align to TRBD2. V gave up 7 bases and J gave up 0 bases; unmatched junction bases: 3. This CDR3 contains 14 residues. Per the germline V gene, CDR1 is KGHDR and CDR2 is SFDVKD.

This clonotype was observed at least ten times. The chain is built from TRBV10-3 and TRBJ2-7; TRBD1 matches at 8 bases. V lost 0 bases and J lost 4; bases outside the gene matches: 5. Germline CDR1 ENHRY, CDR2 SYGVKD. The CDR3 extends over 15 amino acids. DNA of the CDR3: TGTGCCATCAGTGAGTCGGCAGGGGGCCAGTACGAGCAGTACTTC. Its protein is CAISESAGGQYEQYF.

Concerning this clonotype itself: This may come from a read error, since a much larger clone is one base off. V usage is TRBV2 and J usage is TRBJ2-7; D possibly matches TRBD1 or TRBD2 (6 bases each). Germline V gene data show CDR1 as SNHLY and CDR2 as FYNNEI. The CDR3 consists of 14 residues. V was pared by 8 bases and J by 7 bases, with 21 bases between. For the CDR3, the DNA is TGTGCCAGCGGCGGGGCAGGGGCCGCGATGGAGCAGTACTTC. Translated, it gives CASGGAGAAMEQYF.

This clonotype was detected only a few times. The chain recombines TRBV19 with TRBJ1-1; possibly TRBD1 for D (6 bases). CDR3 length: 15 residues. The germline gives CDR1 LNHDA, CDR2 SQIVND (reference sequence). V gave up 3 bases and J gave up 3 bases, with 14 bases separating them. The CDR3 DNA follows: TGTGCCAGTAGTATTGCTCTACAGGGTTACACTGAAGCTTTCTTT. It yields the protein CASSIALQGYTEAFF.

This clonotype was detected many times. This chain joins TRBV6-5 and TRBJ1-4; D is unclear. CDR3 length: 13 amino acids. The germline CDR1 and CDR2 sequences are MNHEY and SVGAGI. V was clipped by 0 bases and J by 12 bases, with 11 bases between them. The CDR3 reads CASSYSGGRELFF. Here the CDR3 DNA reads TGTGCCAGCAGTTACTCAGGCGGACGTGAACTGTTTTTT.

This clonotype was counted at least ten times. This chain links TRBV12-3 or TRBV12-4 with TRBJ2-2; tentatively, D is TRBD1 (6 bases). Trimming pared 0 bases from V and 7 bases from J, leaving 12 bases between. This CDR3 spans 15 amino acids. The CDR3 region is CASSLADSAGGELFF. In DNA, the CDR3 is TGTGCCAGCAGTTTAGCGGACAGTGCAGGCGGGGAGCTGTTTTTT.

The rearrangement joins TRBV7-8 to TRBJ2-7; possibly TRBD2 for D (6 bases). Trimming removed 5 bases from V and 3 bases from J, with 17 bases in between. The CDR3 has 15 residues. CDR1 and CDR2 from the germline V gene are SGHVS and FQNEAQ. The CDR3, as DNA: TGTGCCAGCAGCCAAATTAGCGGTTCCTACTACGAGCAGTACTTC. This encodes CASSQISGSYYEQYF.

This clonotype was counted many times. V is TRBV20-1 and J is TRBJ1-2; the D is unclear. V shed 4 bases and J shed 5 bases, with 11 bases lying between them. CDR1 is DFQATT, CDR2 SNEGSKA, per germline (reference sequence). This CDR3 is built from 12 residues. This CDR3 is CSATAGNYGYTF. The CDR3 DNA sequence: TGCAGTGCTACCGCCGGGAATTATGGCTACACCTTC.

V usage is TRBV24-1 and J usage is TRBJ2-1; 7 positions match TRBD2. V trimming: 2 bases; J trimming: 7 bases; junction bases outside the gene matches: 13. Germline V gene lookup returns CDR1 KGHDR and CDR2 SFDVKD. The CDR3 has 17 amino acids. CDR3: CATSDYPGTTGGNEQFF. CDR3 nucleotides: TGTGCCACCAGTGATTACCCTGGGACGACGGGGGGAAATGAGCAGTTCTTC.

This clonotype showed up just once. Since a far larger clone is one base different, this is likely a read error. V is TRBV28 and J is TRBJ2-3, with a possible D match to TRBD1 (5 bases). CDR1 is MDHEN and CDR2 is SYDVKM in the germline V gene. The CDR3 contains 16 residues. CDR3 DNA sequence: TGTGCCAGCAGTTCCCCAAACGACGTATGGGGCAATGAGCAGTCCTTC. As protein: CASSSPNDVWGNEQSF.

In this sample, this clonotype turned up a few times. The chain couples TRBV5-1 to TRBJ2-1, with D tentatively TRBD2 (6 bases). CDR3 length equals 16 residues. Germline assignment: CDR1 SGHRS and CDR2 YFSETQ. Trimming pared 2 bases from V and 4 bases from J, leaving 16 bases between. The CDR3 sequence is CASSFLEGTSYNEQFF. CDR3 DNA sequence: TGCGCCAGCAGCTTCCTAGAGGGGACTTCTTACAATGAGCAGTTCTTC.

The gene calls are TRBV20-1 and TRBJ2-1, with D tentatively TRBD2 (5 bases). Trimming stripped 6 bases from V and 5 bases from J, with 17 bases between. Germline CDR1 and CDR2: DFQATT and SNEGSKA (reference sequence). CDR3 length: 14 amino acids. This chain's CDR3 is CSAILVPRDNEQFF. As DNA, the CDR3 is TGCAGTGCCATACTAGTACCGAGGGACAATGAGCAGTTCTTC.

This clonotype was detected ten times or more. CDR3 residues: CASSLGADRPPQYF. The CDR3 nucleotides read TGCGCCAGCAGCTTGGGGGCCGACAGACCCCCGCAGTATTTT. The chain has TRBV5-1 and TRBJ2-3, with a possible D match to TRBD1 (5 bases). Germline CDR1 reads SGHRS; CDR2 reads YFSETQ. There are 14 residues in the CDR3. The V end lost 0 bases, the J end lost 10 bases, and 15 bases lay between the germline ends.

Worth noting for this clonotype: One end of the junction is discordant with germline, which a read error may explain. This chain connects TRBV2 to TRBJ1-4; no reliable D call. The germline gives CDR1 SNHLY, CDR2 FYNNEI. This CDR3 comprises 15 residues. CDR3 sequence: CASSGLGFTNERLFF. CDR3 DNA: TGTGCCAGCAGTGGGCTAGGGTTCACTAATGAAAGACTGTTTTTT.